Included here is one TCR beta chain sequence, with context. Methods used by the authors: How many nucleated cells were present was estimated from reference gene primer amplification. Some clones are missing from TCRdb's copy, which holds only in-frame ones; the method was immunoSEQ multiplex PCR. Clone size and V and J calls were adopted from that table, with D and trimming inferred from the DNA. The sample has 250,000 to 300,000 clones, about 87% seen once; the top ten hold 3% to 4.5%. The data derive from a study of blood T cell repertoires in COVID-19. At the level of the study: PBMCs, B-cell-depleted T cells, or T cells provided the cDNA or gDNA that made up the material.

Trimming shortened V by 6 bases and J by 10 bases, and 15 bases separated the two germline ends. Germline V gene sequence: CDR1 MNHEY, CDR2 SMNVEV (reference sequence). This CDR3 has 12 amino acids. This chain joins TRBV27 and TRBJ1-2, with D maybe TRBD1 (5 bases). This clonotype was sampled from a woman aged 40 to 50 with acute or convalescent COVID-19. Source material: peripheral blood. The CDR3 sequence is CASRGRSGNYTF. Here the CDR3 DNA reads TGTGCCAGCAGGGGAAGGTCAGGGAACTACACCTTC.